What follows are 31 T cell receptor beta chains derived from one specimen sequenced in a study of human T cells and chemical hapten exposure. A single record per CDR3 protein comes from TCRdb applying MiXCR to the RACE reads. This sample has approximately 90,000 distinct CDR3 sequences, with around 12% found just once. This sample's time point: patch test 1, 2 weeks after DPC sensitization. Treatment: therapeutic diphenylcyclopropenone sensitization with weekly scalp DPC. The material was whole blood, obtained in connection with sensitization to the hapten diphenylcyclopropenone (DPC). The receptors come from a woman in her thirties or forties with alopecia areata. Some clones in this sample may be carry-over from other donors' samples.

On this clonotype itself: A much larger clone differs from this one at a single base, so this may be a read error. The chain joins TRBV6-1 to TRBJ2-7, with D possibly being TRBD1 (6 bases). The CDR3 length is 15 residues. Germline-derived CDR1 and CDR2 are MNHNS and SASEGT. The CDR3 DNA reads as TGTGCCGGCAGTGAATCACCGGACAGTATCTACGAGCAGTACTTC. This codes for CAGSESPDSIYEQYF.

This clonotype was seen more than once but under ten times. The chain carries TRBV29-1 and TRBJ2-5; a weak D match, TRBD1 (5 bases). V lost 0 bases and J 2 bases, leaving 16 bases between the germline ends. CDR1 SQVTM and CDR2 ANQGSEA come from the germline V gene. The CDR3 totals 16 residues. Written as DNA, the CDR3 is TGCAGCGTTGAAGACGGTTGGCAAACAGGACAAGAGACCCAGTACTTC. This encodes CSVEDGWQTGQETQYF.

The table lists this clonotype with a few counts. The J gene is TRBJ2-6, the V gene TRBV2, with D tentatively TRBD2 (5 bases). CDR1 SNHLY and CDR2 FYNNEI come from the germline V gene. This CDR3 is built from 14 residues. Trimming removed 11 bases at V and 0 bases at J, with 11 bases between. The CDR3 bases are TGTGCCGGACGGGGAGTCTCTGGGGCCAACGTCCTGACTTTC. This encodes CAGRGVSGANVLTF.

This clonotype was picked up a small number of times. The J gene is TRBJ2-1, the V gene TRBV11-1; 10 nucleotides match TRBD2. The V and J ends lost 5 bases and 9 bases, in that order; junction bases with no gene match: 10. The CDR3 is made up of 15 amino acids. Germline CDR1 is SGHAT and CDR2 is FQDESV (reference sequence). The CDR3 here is CASSLSSGSPSEQFF. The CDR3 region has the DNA TGTGCCAGCAGCCTCTCTAGCGGGAGTCCAAGTGAGCAGTTCTTC.

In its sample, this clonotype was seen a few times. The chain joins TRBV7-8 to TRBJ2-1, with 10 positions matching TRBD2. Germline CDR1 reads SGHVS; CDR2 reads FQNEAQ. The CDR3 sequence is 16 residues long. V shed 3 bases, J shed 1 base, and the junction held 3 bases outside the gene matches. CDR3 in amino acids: CASSLRTSGSYNEQFF. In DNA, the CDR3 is TGTGCCAGCAGCTTGCGGACTAGCGGTTCCTACAATGAGCAGTTCTTC. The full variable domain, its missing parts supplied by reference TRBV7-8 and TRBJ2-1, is GAGVSQSPRYKVAKRGQDVALRCDPISGHVSLFWYQQALGQGPEFLTYFQNEAQLDKSGLPSDRFFAERPEGSVSTLKIQRTQQEDSAVYLCASSLRTSGSYNEQFFGPGTRLTVL.

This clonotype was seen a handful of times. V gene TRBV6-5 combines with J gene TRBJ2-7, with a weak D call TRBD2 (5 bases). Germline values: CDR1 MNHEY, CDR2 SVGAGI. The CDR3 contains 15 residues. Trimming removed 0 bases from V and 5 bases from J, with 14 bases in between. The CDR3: CASSYSRVSLNEQYF. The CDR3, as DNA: TGTGCCAGCAGTTACTCGAGGGTCTCGTTGAACGAGCAGTACTTC.

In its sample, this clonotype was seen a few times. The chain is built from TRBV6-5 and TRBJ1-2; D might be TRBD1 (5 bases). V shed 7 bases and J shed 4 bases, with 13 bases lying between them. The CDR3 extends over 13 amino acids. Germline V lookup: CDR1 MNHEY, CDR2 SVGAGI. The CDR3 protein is CASTRGEGYGYTF. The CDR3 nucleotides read TGTGCCAGCACCCGGGGGGAGGGCTATGGCTACACCTTC.

CDR3 sequence: CAISDSGAAQYF. CDR3 DNA: TGTGCCATCAGTGATTCGGGGGCCGCCCAGTACTTC. V usage is TRBV10-3 and J usage is TRBJ2-4, with D tentatively TRBD1 or TRBD2 (6 bases each). This CDR3 comprises 12 residues. Germline loops: CDR1 ENHRY, CDR2 SYGVKD. V lost 3 bases to trimming and J lost 13 bases, with 13 bases between them.

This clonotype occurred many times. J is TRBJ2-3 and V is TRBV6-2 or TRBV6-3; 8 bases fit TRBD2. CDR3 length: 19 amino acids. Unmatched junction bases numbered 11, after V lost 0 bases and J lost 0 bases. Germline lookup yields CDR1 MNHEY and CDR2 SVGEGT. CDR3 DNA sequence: TGTGCCAGCAGTTACTCAGGGCGTACTAGCGGCACTAGCACAGATACGCAGTATTTT. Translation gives CASSYSGRTSGTSTDTQYF.

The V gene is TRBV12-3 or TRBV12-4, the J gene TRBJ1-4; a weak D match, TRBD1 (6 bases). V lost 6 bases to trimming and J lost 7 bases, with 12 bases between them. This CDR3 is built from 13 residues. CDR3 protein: CASRSGGSEKLFF. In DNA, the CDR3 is TGTGCCAGCAGGTCGGGGGGCAGTGAAAAACTGTTTTTT.

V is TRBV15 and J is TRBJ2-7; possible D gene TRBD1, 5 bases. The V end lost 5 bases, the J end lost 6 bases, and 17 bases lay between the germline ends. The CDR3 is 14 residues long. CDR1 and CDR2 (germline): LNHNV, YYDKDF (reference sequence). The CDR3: CATSFPDSLGEQYF. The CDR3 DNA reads TGTGCCACCAGCTTTCCTGACAGCCTCGGCGAGCAGTACTTC.

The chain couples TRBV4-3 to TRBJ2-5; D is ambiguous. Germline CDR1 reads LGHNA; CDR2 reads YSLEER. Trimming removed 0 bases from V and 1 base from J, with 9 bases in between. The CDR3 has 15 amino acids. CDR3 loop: CASSQDSSRQETQYF. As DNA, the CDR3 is TGCGCCAGCAGCCAAGATTCGAGCCGCCAAGAGACCCAGTACTTC.

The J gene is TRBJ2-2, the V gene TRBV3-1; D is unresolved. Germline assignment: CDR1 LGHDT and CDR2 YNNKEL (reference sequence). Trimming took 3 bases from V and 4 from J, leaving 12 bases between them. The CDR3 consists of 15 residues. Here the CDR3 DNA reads TGTGCCAGCAGCCAGGGCCCCCACGGCACCGGGGAGCTGTTTTTT. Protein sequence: CASSQGPHGTGELFF.

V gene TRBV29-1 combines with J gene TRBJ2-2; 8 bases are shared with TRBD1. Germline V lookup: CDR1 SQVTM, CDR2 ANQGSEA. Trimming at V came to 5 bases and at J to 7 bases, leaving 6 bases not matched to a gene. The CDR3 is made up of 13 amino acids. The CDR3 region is CSVRTGLHGELFF. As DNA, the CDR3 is TGCAGCGTTCGGACAGGGTTACACGGGGAGCTGTTTTTT.

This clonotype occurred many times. The CDR3 sequence: CASSLNRANTEAFF. CDR3 DNA: TGTGCCAGCAGCTTAAATAGGGCGAACACTGAAGCTTTCTTT. The chain has TRBV7-2 and TRBJ1-1, with D uncertain. CDR1 and CDR2 from the germline V gene are SGHTA and FQGNSA. CDR3 length: 14 residues. V was trimmed by 2 bases and J by 1 base, leaving 8 bases between them.

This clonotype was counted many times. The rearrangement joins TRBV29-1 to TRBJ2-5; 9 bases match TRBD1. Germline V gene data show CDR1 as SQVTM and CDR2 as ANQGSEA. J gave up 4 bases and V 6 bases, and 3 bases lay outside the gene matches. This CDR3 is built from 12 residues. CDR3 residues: CSVGQGLETQYF. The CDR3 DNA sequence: TGCAGCGTGGGACAGGGCCTAGAGACCCAGTACTTC. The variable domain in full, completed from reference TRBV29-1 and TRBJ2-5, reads SAVISQKPSRDICQRGTSLTIQCQVDSQVTMMFWYRQQPGQSLTLIATANQGSEATYESGFVIDKFPISRPNLTFSTLTVSNMSPEDSSIYLCSVGQGLETQYFGPGTRLLVL.

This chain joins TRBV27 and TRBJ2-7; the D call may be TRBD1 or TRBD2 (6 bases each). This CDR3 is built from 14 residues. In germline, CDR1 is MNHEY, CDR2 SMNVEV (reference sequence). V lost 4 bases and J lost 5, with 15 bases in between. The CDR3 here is CASSSGARRNEQYF. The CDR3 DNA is TGTGCCAGCAGTTCGGGGGCGCGCAGGAACGAGCAGTACTTC.

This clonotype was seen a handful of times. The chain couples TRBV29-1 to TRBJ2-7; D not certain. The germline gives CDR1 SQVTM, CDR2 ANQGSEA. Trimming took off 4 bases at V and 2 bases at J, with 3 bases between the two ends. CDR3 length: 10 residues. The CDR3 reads CSVGTYEQYF. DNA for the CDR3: TGCAGCGTTGGGACCTACGAGCAGTACTTC.

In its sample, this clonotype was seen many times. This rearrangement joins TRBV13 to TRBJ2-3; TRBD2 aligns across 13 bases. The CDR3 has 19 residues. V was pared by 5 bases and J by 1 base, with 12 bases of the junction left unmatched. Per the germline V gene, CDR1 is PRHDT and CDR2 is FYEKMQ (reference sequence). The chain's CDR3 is CASSDGLAGVQSGTDTQYF. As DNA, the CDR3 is TGTGCCAGCAGCGACGGACTAGCGGGAGTTCAGTCGGGCACAGATACGCAGTATTTT.

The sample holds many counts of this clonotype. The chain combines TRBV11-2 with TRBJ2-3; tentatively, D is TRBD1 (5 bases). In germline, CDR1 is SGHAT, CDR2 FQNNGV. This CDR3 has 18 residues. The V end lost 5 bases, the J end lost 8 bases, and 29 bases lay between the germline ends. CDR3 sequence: CASSPTQGIRTSTSTQYF. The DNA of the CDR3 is TGTGCCAGCAGCCCTACTCAGGGTATCAGGACGAGTACGAGTACGCAGTATTTT.

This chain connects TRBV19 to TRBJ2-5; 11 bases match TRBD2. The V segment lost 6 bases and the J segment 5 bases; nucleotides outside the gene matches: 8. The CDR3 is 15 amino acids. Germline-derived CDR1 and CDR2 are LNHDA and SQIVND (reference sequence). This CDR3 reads CASRQSSGRKETQYF. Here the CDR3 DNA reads TGTGCCAGTAGGCAATCTAGCGGGAGGAAGGAGACCCAGTACTTC.

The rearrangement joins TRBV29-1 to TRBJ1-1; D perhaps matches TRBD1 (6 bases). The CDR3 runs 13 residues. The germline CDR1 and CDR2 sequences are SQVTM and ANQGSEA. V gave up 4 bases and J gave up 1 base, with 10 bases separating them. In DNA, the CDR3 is TGCAGCGTTGTATGGGGGGCGAACACTGAAGCTTTCTTT. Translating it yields CSVVWGANTEAFF.

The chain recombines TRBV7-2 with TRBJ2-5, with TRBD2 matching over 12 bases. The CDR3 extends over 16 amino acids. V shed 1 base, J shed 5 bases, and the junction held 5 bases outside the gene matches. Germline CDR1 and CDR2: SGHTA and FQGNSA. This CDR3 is CASSLGRTSGIETQYF. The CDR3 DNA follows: TGTGCCAGCAGCTTAGGAAGGACTAGCGGGATTGAGACCCAGTACTTC.

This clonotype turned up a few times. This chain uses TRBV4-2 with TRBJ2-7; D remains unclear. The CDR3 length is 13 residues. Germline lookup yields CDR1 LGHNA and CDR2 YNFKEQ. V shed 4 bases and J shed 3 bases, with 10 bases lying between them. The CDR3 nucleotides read TGTGCCAGCAGCCCCGGTGGAGACTACGAGCAGTACTTC. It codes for CASSPGGDYEQYF.

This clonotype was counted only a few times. The CDR3 nucleotides read TGTGCCAGCAGTTTATCCCCGGGATCAGCTTTCTTT. It translates to CASSLSPGSAFF. The chain combines TRBV12-3 or TRBV12-4 with TRBJ1-1; D is ambiguous. V lost 2 bases and J 10 bases, leaving 11 bases between the germline ends. This CDR3 spans 12 amino acids.

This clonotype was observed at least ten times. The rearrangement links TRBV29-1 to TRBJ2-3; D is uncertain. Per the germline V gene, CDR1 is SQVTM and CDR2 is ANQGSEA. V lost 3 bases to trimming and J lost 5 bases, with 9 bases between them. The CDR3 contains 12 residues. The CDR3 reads CSVDLGGDTQYF. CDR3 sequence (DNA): TGCAGCGTTGACTTGGGCGGAGATACGCAGTATTTT.

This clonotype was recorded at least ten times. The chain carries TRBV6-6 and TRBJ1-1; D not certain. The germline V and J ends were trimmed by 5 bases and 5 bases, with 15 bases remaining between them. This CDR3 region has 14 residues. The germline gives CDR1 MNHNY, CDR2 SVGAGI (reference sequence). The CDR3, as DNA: TGTGCCAGCAGTCCGTATCCCCGGTGGACTGAAGCTTTCTTT. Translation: CASSPYPRWTEAFF.

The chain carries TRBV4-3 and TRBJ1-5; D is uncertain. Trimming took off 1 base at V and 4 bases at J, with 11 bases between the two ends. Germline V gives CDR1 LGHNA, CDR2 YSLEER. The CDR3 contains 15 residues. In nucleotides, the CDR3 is TGCGCCAGCAGCCAAGTTTTCCAGACAAATCAGCCCCAGCATTTT. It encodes CASSQVFQTNQPQHF.

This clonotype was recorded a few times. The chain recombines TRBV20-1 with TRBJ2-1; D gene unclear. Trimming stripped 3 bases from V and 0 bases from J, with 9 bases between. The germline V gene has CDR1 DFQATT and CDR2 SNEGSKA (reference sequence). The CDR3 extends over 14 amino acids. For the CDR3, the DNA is TGCAGTGCTAGTAACGAACTCTCCTACAATGAGCAGTTCTTC. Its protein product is CSASNELSYNEQFF.

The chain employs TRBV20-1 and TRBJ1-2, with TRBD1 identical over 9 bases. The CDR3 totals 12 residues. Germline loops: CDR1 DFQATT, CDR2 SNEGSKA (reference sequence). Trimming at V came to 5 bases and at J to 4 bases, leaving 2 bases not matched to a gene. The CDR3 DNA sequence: TGCAGTGCTCTACAGGGGGCCTATGGCTACACCTTC. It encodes CSALQGAYGYTF.

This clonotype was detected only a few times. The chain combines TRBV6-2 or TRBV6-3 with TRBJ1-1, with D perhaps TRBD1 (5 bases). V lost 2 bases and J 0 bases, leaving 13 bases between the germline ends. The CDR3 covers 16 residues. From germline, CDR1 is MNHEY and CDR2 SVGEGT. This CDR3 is CASSYHRSLMNTEAFF. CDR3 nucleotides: TGTGCCAGCAGTTACCACAGGAGTTTGATGAACACTGAAGCTTTCTTT.